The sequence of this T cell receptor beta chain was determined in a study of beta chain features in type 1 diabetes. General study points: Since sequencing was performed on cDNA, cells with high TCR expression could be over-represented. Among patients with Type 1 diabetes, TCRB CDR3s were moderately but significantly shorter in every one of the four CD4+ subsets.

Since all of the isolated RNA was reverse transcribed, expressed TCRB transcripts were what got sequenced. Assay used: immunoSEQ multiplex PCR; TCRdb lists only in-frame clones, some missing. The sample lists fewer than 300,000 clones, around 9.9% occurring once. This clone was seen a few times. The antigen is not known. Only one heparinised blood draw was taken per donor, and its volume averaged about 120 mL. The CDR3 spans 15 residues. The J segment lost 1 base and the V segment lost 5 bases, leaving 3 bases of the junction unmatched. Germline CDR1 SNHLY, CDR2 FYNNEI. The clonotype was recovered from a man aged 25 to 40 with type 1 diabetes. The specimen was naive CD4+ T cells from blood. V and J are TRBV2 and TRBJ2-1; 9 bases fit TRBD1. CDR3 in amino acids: CASSKDRGSYNEQFF. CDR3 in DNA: TGTGCCAGCAGTAAGGACAGGGGATCCTACAATGAGCAGTTCTTC.